The 19 T cell receptor beta chains presented below share a single source sample, sequenced in a study of shared clonotypes between healthy human individuals. Profiling relied on immunoSEQ multiplex PCR, and the TCRdb table lists in-frame clones only, not all of them. The sample yields about 87,000 clones, less than 50% seen once. Sequencing input: PBMCs. The receptors originated from a woman between 40 and 55 years old in good health. Some clones in this sample may be carry-over from other donors' samples.

For this clone: A single base separates this from a much larger clone, so it may be a read error. The rearrangement joins TRBV19 to TRBJ2-7; D ambiguous. The V and J ends lost 5 bases and 0 bases respectively, with 14 bases between them. CDR3 length equals 15 residues. Germline CDR1 LNHDA, CDR2 SQIVND (reference sequence). In DNA form, the CDR3 reads TGTGCCAGTAGTTTCTTGATGCGGAGCTCCTACGAGCAGTACTTC. Protein product: CASSFLMRSSYEQYF.

This clone was counted ten times or more. This chain links TRBV27 with TRBJ1-5, with a tentative D call TRBD1 (6 bases). The CDR3 runs to 14 residues. Germline lookup yields CDR1 MNHEY and CDR2 SMNVEV (reference sequence). Between the trimmed V and J ends, which lost 6 bases and 3 bases, there was a span of 12 bases. CDR3 residues: CASSPRDNNQPQHF. The CDR3 nucleotides read TGTGCCAGCAGCCCCCGGGACAACAATCAGCCCCAGCATTTT.

The J gene is TRBJ2-7, the V gene TRBV4-1, with TRBD2 identical over 9 bases. This CDR3 region has 15 residues. Germline lookup yields CDR1 MGHRA and CDR2 YSYEKL. J gave up 6 bases and V 4 bases, and 10 bases lay outside the gene matches. The CDR3 loop reads CASSREREASTEQYF. CDR3 nucleotides: TGCGCCAGCAGCCGAGAGCGGGAGGCCTCAACCGAGCAGTACTTC.

J is TRBJ1-2 and V is TRBV27; unclear D gene. CDR3 length equals 12 residues. Germline CDR1 MNHEY, CDR2 SMNVEV (reference sequence). V was clipped by 6 bases and J by 3 bases, with 8 bases between them. The CDR3 sequence is CASRREDYGYTF. CDR3 DNA: TGTGCCAGCAGAAGGGAGGACTATGGCTACACCTTC.

The table lists this clone with a count of one. The rearrangement links TRBV18 to TRBJ1-1; D gene unclear. The germline V gene encodes CDR1 KGHSH and CDR2 LQKENI. Trimming removed 5 bases at V and 7 bases at J, with 11 bases between. This CDR3 is 12 amino acids long. For the CDR3, the DNA is TGTGCCAGCTCAAGTGGGAGTGTTGAAGCTTTCTTT. This gives the protein CASSSGSVEAFF.

The table lists this clone with many counts. The V gene is TRBV27, the J gene TRBJ2-7, with D perhaps being TRBD1 or TRBD2 (5 bases each). Per the germline V gene, CDR1 is MNHEY and CDR2 is SMNVEV (reference sequence). V gave up 5 bases and J gave up 3 bases, with 5 bases separating them. The CDR3 extends over 11 amino acids. The CDR3 DNA is TGTGCCAGCAGTGGGGGCTACGAGCAGTACTTC. This translates into CASSGGYEQYF.

This clone was seen repeatedly, ten times or more. The chain is built from TRBV29-1 and TRBJ2-7, with 7 positions matching TRBD1. V was pared by 5 bases and J by 2 bases, with 6 bases of the junction left unmatched. This CDR3 is 13 amino acids long. Germline V gene data show CDR1 as SQVTM and CDR2 as ANQGSEA. The CDR3: CSVRRQGAYEQYF. The DNA for the CDR3 is TGCAGCGTTAGACGACAGGGAGCCTACGAGCAGTACTTC.

This clone was detected a few times. DNA of the CDR3: TGTGCCAGCACCGCGGGACAGGGGCGGCAGCCCCAGCATTTT. It codes for CASTAGQGRQPQHF. V gene TRBV6-6 combines with J gene TRBJ1-5, with TRBD1 matching 10 bases. The CDR3 length is 14 residues. V shed 7 bases, J shed 7 bases, and the junction held 7 bases outside the gene matches. Germline CDR1 is MNHNY and CDR2 is SVGAGI (reference sequence).

This clone appeared many times. The chain combines TRBV7-3 with TRBJ2-5, with a weak D call TRBD2 (6 bases). The J call could be wrong; TRBJ2-7 is a better fit for the DNA end. The CDR3 is 12 residues long. Germline CDR1 is SGHTA and CDR2 is FQGTGA. The CDR3 spells CASSLTGDEQYF. The CDR3 DNA follows: TGTGCCAGCAGCTTGACGGGGGACGAGCAGTACTTC.

V is TRBV25-1 and J is TRBJ2-1, with 12 bases that match TRBD2. The CDR3 totals 15 residues. The germline CDR1 and CDR2 sequences are MGHDK and SYGVNS. Germline trimming cut 8 bases from V and 5 bases from J; bases unmatched to any gene: 7. This chain's CDR3 is CASFWTSGNHNEQFF. The CDR3 region has the DNA TGTGCCAGCTTTTGGACTAGCGGGAACCACAATGAGCAGTTCTTC. Based on the CDR3 plus reference TRBV25-1 and TRBJ2-1, the full variable domain is EADIYQTPRYLVIGTGKKITLECSQTMGHDKMYWYQQDPGMELHLIHYSYGVNSTEKGDLSSESTVSRIRTEHFPLTLESARPSHTSQYLCASFWTSGNHNEQFFGPGTRLTVL.

The chain couples TRBV7-9 to TRBJ1-3; D gene uncertain. V shed 5 bases and J shed 2 bases, with 16 bases lying between them. This CDR3 has 16 amino acids. Germline values: CDR1 SEHNR, CDR2 FQNEAQ (reference sequence). CDR3 in amino acids: CASSPPADRPGNTIYF. The CDR3 DNA reads TGTGCCAGCAGCCCACCAGCCGACCGTCCTGGAAACACCATATATTTT. Based on the CDR3 plus reference TRBV7-9 and TRBJ1-3, the full variable domain is DTGVSQNPRHKITKRGQNVTFRCDPISEHNRLYWYRQTLGQGPEFLTYFQNEAQLEKSRLLSDRFSAERPKGSFSTLEIQRTEQGDSAMYLCASSPPADRPGNTIYFGEGSWLTVV.

This chain uses TRBV6-6 with TRBJ2-2; D may be TRBD1 (5 bases). CDR1 is MNHNY, CDR2 SVGAGI, per germline (reference sequence). V gave up 2 bases and J gave up 0 bases, with 7 bases separating them. This CDR3 contains 15 residues. The CDR3 region is CASSYRGPNTGELFF. The CDR3 nucleotides read TGTGCCAGCAGTTACAGGGGCCCGAACACCGGGGAGCTGTTTTTT.

This clone was picked up a small number of times. J is TRBJ1-4 and V is TRBV7-9; TRBD1 is a possible D gene (6 bases). Per the germline V gene, CDR1 is SEHNR and CDR2 is FQNEAQ (reference sequence). The CDR3 extends over 14 amino acids. The germline V and J ends were trimmed by 5 bases and 8 bases, with 15 bases remaining between them. The CDR3 spells CASSPLTGQEKLFF. The CDR3 DNA follows: TGTGCCAGCAGCCCGTTGACAGGTCAGGAAAAACTGTTTTTT.

In its sample, this clone was seen many times. This sequence joins TRBV30 and TRBJ1-1, with 7 bases identical to TRBD1. The CDR3 has 13 amino acids. V lost 4 bases, J lost 11 bases, and 13 bases stayed unmatched. The germline gives CDR1 GTSNPN, CDR2 SVGIG (reference sequence). The CDR3 reads CAWTFRGTRRAFF. In DNA form, the CDR3 reads TGTGCCTGGACCTTCAGGGGGACGAGACGTGCTTTCTTT. Using reference TRBV30 and TRBJ1-1 for the parts outside the CDR3, the full variable domain is SQTIHQWPATLVQPVGSPLSLECTVEGTSNPNLYWYRQAAGRGLQLLFYSVGIGQISSEVPQNLSASRPQDRQFILSSKKLLLSDSGFYLCAWTFRGTRRAFFGQGTRLTVV.

Comments on this clone: This likely traces to a read error, being one base from a far larger clone. This sample includes further DNA sequences coding for the same CDR3. V gene TRBV4-1 combines with J gene TRBJ1-1, with D maybe TRBD1 (5 bases). CDR3 length: 15 residues. Germline V gene sequence: CDR1 MGHRA, CDR2 YSYEKL. In DNA, the CDR3 is TGCGCCAGCAGCCAAAGGACCTCAGGGCCCACTGAGGCTTTCTTT. Protein sequence: CASSQRTSGPTEAFF.

A word on this clone: Being one base from a much bigger clone, this may be a read error. Other nucleotide sequences in the sample specify the same CDR3. The chain combines TRBV29-1 with TRBJ2-1, with 11 nucleotides matching TRBD2. Germline CDR1 and CDR2: SQVTM and ANQGSEA. This CDR3 spans 14 amino acids. The CDR3 DNA reads as TGTAGCGTTGTGCGTCTAGCGGGAGGCAATGAGCAGTTCTTC. It yields the protein CSVVRLAGGNEQFF.

The chain has TRBV14 and TRBJ2-1; TRBD1 matches 9 bases. The germline CDR1 and CDR2 sequences are SGHDN and FVKESK. The CDR3 has 20 residues. The V and J ends lost 5 bases and 1 base, in that order; junction bases with no gene match: 18. CDR3 nucleotides: TGTGCCAGCAGCTTTACGACCGGGACAGGGAAGTTTGAGTCCTACAATGAGCAGTTCTTC. Translation: CASSFTTGTGKFESYNEQFF.

The V call is TRBV7-9, the J call TRBJ2-1; D possibly uses TRBD1 or TRBD2 (5 bases each). The CDR3 has 16 amino acids. V was cut by 3 bases and J by 2 bases, with 14 bases left in between. Germline values: CDR1 SEHNR, CDR2 FQNEAQ (reference sequence). The CDR3 loop reads CASSLGRDRTYNEQFF. For the CDR3, the DNA is TGTGCCAGCAGCTTGGGACGCGACAGAACCTACAATGAGCAGTTCTTC. Combining the CDR3 with reference TRBV7-9 and TRBJ2-1 gives the whole variable domain DTGVSQNPRHKITKRGQNVTFRCDPISEHNRLYWYRQTLGQGPEFLTYFQNEAQLEKSRLLSDRFSAERPKGSFSTLEIQRTEQGDSAMYLCASSLGRDRTYNEQFFGPGTRLTVL.

By share, this clone counts as medium-sized (0.01 to 0.1%). CDR3 in DNA: TGTGCCAGCAGGGATCAGGTAGGGCCCCAGCATTTT. Translated, it gives CASRDQVGPQHF. This sequence joins TRBV28 and TRBJ1-5, with D unresolved. This CDR3 is built from 12 residues. Trimming took 6 bases from V and 9 from J, leaving 12 bases between them. The germline V gene has CDR1 MDHEN and CDR2 SYDVKM.